This T cell receptor beta chain was identified during a study of T cells after yellow fever vaccination. Study information: SMART-Seq v4 Ultra Low Input handled preparation of low-cell-number fractions.

TCRdb reprocessed the 5' RACE reads with MiXCR, giving one entry per CDR3 protein. This table has 450,000 to 600,000 distinct CDR3 sequences, less than 20% appearing once. The CDR3 sequence is 13 residues long. Germline V gene sequence: CDR1 MNHEY, CDR2 SMNVEV (reference sequence). Trimming stripped 0 bases from V and 5 bases from J, with 5 bases between. The sample consisted of PBMCs, taken 4 to 6 days after the first yellow fever vaccination. V is TRBV27 and J is TRBJ2-1; D uncertain. The clonotype comes from a man younger than 35 who received the YFV17D yellow fever vaccine. The CDR3 coding sequence is TGTGCCAGCAGTTTATCAGCCAACAATGAGCAGTTCTTC. Its protein product is CASSLSANNEQFF.